This T cell receptor beta chain was found in a study of T cell repertoires in cytomegalovirus infection. Study results and caveats: Predominance within the ex vivo response was attributable to HLA-C-restricted CMV-specific TCR beta clonotypes.

Looked up from germline, CDR1 is SGHTA and CDR2 is FQGNSA. The CDR3 has 16 residues. Trimming stripped 6 bases from V and 5 bases from J, with 22 bases between. TCRdb recomputed calls from the reads with MiXCR, one row per CDR3 protein. Among around 550,000 distinct CDR3 sequences listed, roughly 29% were seen once. This clonotype was found a few times. The antigen remains undetermined. The sequenced sample consisted of PBMCs. This clonotype was sampled from a human donor in good health (CMV status not recorded). Some clones in this sample may be carry-over from other donors' samples. The chain combines TRBV7-2 with TRBJ2-5, with D perhaps TRBD1 or TRBD2 (7 bases each). The CDR3 DNA reads as TGTGCCAGCAGTAAGGGGGCATTGTCGACTAGCGAGACCCAGTACTTC. Encoded protein: CASSKGALSTSETQYF.